Below, 12 T cell receptor beta chains from the same sample are listed, as sequenced in a study of multiple sclerosis patients with progressive multifocal leukoencephalopathy. Indicated time point: time of PML onset. TCRdb keeps only in-frame clones here, not all; method: immunoSEQ multiplex PCR. The profile covers 31,000 or so clones, with roughly 87% appearing a single time and 5.7% taken by the ten largest. Sequenced here: PBMCs, sampled from a patient treated with natalizumab. The origin of the receptors is a woman in her 40s with progressive multifocal leukoencephalopathy.

The V gene is TRBV5-8, the J gene TRBJ1-5; 8 positions agree with TRBD1. Germline V gene data show CDR1 as SGHTS and CDR2 as YDEGEE. V lost 5 bases, J lost 4 bases, and 2 bases stayed unmatched. The CDR3 has 13 residues. CDR3 in amino acids: CASRRTGNQPQHF. CDR3 bases: TGTGCCAGCAGAAGGACAGGGAATCAGCCCCAGCATTTT.

The chain is built from TRBV10-1 and TRBJ1-2; D not resolved. Between the trimmed V and J ends, which lost 2 bases and 4 bases, there was a span of 11 bases. The V gene's germline CDR1 is WNHNN and CDR2 SYGVQD (reference sequence). The CDR3 has 14 amino acids. The CDR3 DNA sequence: TGCGCCAGCAGTGAGCCAGGTTTCTCCTATGGCTACACCTTC. Amino acid sequence: CASSEPGFSYGYTF.

The CDR3 DNA sequence: TGTGCCAGCTCTTCTCGATACGAGCAGTACTTC. This codes for CASSSRYEQYF. The chain joins TRBV18 to TRBJ2-5; D is unclear. Near its end, the DNA agrees better with TRBJ2-7, so the J call may be wrong. CDR1 and CDR2 (germline): KGHSH, LQKENI. CDR3 length equals 11 residues.

This chain joins TRBV2 and TRBJ2-7; 7 nucleotides line up with TRBD1. Germline V gene data show CDR1 as SNHLY and CDR2 as FYNNEI. Trimming took 6 bases from V and 1 from J; bases not matched to a gene: 9. The CDR3 length is 15 residues. The CDR3 region has the DNA TGTGCCAGCAGCTTGGGGACAGCCATTTCCTACGAGCAGTACTTC. Its protein product is CASSLGTAISYEQYF.

V and J are TRBV7-9 and TRBJ1-4, with D perhaps matching TRBD1 (5 bases). V was trimmed by 1 base and J by 4 bases, leaving 16 bases between them. Germline values: CDR1 SEHNR, CDR2 FQNEAQ (reference sequence). The CDR3 totals 17 residues. This CDR3 reads CASSLEGDSAFNEKLFF. The CDR3 DNA reads TGTGCCAGCAGCTTAGAAGGCGACAGCGCATTTAATGAAAAACTGTTTTTT. The full variable domain, its missing parts supplied by reference TRBV7-9 and TRBJ1-4, is DTGVSQNPRHKITKRGQNVTFRCDPISEHNRLYWYRQTLGQGPEFLTYFQNEAQLEKSRLLSDRFSAERPKGSFSTLEIQRTEQGDSAMYLCASSLEGDSAFNEKLFFGSGTQLSVL.

V gene TRBV2 combines with J gene TRBJ2-1, with D tentatively TRBD2 (5 bases). In germline, CDR1 is SNHLY, CDR2 FYNNEI. CDR3 size: 12 residues. Trimming shortened V by 3 bases and J by 9 bases, and 9 bases separated the two germline ends. The CDR3 nucleotides read TGTGCCAGCAGTGACCGAGGGTTTGAGCAGTTCTTC. It yields the protein CASSDRGFEQFF.

The genes are TRBV29-1 and TRBJ2-3, with 7 bases that match TRBD1. There are 16 residues in the CDR3. The ends lost 0 bases at V and 1 base at J; junction bases unmatched: 7. From germline, CDR1 is SQVTM and CDR2 ANQGSEA. CDR3 DNA: TGCAGCGTTGAAGAGGATCCAGGGGGACGCACAGATACGCAGTATTTT. As protein: CSVEEDPGGRTDTQYF.

The chain carries TRBV27 and TRBJ1-1; D gene uncertain. Between the trimmed V and J ends, which lost 2 bases and 1 base, there was a span of 5 bases. The CDR3 runs to 13 residues. The germline gives CDR1 MNHEY, CDR2 SMNVEV (reference sequence). The chain's CDR3 is CASSLNQNTEAFF. The CDR3 DNA follows: TGTGCCAGCAGTTTAAATCAGAACACTGAAGCTTTCTTT.

This rearrangement joins TRBV19 to TRBJ1-1, with 7 bases aligning to TRBD1. Per the germline V gene, CDR1 is LNHDA and CDR2 is SQIVND (reference sequence). The CDR3 contains 13 residues. V shed 5 bases and J 5 bases; nucleotides not matched to a gene: 5. CDR3 region: CASSPSGQTEAFF. CDR3 coding DNA: TGTGCCAGTAGTCCCTCGGGACAGACTGAAGCTTTCTTT.

The rearrangement links TRBV9 to TRBJ2-1; TRBD2 matches 12 bases. Trimming cost V 1 base and J 4 bases; bases outside gene matches: 3. Germline V gene sequence: CDR1 SGDLS, CDR2 YYNGEE. The CDR3 length is 16 residues. DNA of the CDR3: TGTGCCAGCAGCGTACTAGCGGGAGGGCCGTACAATGAGCAGTTCTTC. Protein sequence: CASSVLAGGPYNEQFF.

This clone has only one observation. Distinct nucleotide sequences in the sample also encode this CDR3. J is TRBJ2-6 and V is TRBV6-5, with TRBD1 identical over 9 bases. The CDR3 spans 15 residues. CDR1 and CDR2 (germline): MNHEY, SVGAGI. The J segment lost 4 bases and the V segment lost 6 bases, leaving 4 bases of the junction unmatched. The CDR3 bases are TGTGCCAGCAGGCTACAGGGGGCGGGGGCCAACGTCCTGACTTTC. Translating gives CASRLQGAGANVLTF.

The genes are TRBV7-9 and TRBJ1-1; TRBD1 is a possible D gene (5 bases). The germline V gene has CDR1 SEHNR and CDR2 FQNEAQ (reference sequence). There are 14 residues in the CDR3. V was cut by 5 bases and J by 3 bases, with 13 bases left in between. The CDR3 spells CASSPRVWDTEAFF. The CDR3 region has the DNA TGTGCCAGCAGCCCCAGGGTATGGGACACTGAAGCTTTCTTT.